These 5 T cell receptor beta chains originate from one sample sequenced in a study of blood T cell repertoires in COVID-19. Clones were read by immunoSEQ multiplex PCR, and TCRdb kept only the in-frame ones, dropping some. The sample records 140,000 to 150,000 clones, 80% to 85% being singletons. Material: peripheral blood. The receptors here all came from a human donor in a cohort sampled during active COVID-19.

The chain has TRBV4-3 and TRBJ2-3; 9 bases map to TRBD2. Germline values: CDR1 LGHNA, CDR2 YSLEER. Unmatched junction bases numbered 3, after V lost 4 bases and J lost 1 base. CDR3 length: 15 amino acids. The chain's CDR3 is CASSRGGEGTDTQYF. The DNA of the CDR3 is TGCGCCAGCAGCCGCGGGGGGGAGGGCACAGATACGCAGTATTTT.

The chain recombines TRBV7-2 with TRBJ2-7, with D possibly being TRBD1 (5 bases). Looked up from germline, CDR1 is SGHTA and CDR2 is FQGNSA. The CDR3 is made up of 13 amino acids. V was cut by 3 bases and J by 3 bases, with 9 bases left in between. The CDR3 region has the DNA TGTGCCAGCAGCTTTACAGGCGGCTACGAGCAGTACTTC. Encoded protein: CASSFTGGYEQYF.

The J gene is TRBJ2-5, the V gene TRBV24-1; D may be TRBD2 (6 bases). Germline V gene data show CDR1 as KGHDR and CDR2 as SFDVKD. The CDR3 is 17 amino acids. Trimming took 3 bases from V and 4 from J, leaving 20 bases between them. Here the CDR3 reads CATSDATAGLLGETQYF. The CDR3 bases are TGTGCCACCAGTGATGCAACGGCGGGACTCCTCGGAGAGACCCAGTACTTC.

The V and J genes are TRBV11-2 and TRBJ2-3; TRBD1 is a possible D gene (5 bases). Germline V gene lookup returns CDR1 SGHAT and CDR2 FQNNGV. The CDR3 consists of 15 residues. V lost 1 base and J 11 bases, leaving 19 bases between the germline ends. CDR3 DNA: TGTGCCAGCAGCTTAGGTCCAGGGCTCTCTCCTGGGCAGTATTTT. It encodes CASSLGPGLSPGQYF.

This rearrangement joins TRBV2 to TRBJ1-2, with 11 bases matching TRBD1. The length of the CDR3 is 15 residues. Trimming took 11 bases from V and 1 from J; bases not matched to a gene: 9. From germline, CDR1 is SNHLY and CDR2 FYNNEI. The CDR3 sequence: CAGKSDRGLNYGYTF. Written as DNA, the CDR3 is TGTGCCGGAAAATCGGACAGGGGGCTTAACTATGGCTACACCTTC.